One sample yielded the 14 T cell receptor beta chains listed below, sequenced in a study of T cell changes during pregnancy in multiple sclerosis. The repertoire was sequenced with immunoSEQ multiplex PCR; TCRdb's copy has only in-frame clones and lacks some. The sample contains approximately 40,000 clones, approximately 90% of which appear only once. The sample was CD4+ T cells from peripheral blood mononuclear cells, taken before pregnancy. Receptors were obtained from a female donor with multiple sclerosis, enrolled in a pregnancy study.

This clone was seen just once. V and J are TRBV7-9 and TRBJ1-6, with unresolved D. Germline V lookup: CDR1 SEHNR, CDR2 FQNEAQ (reference sequence). The CDR3 totals 17 residues. V dropped 0 bases and J dropped 5 bases, with 14 bases sitting between them. CDR3: CASSLASTRGDNSPLHF. CDR3 sequence (DNA): TGTGCCAGCAGCTTAGCGTCTACAAGAGGAGATAATTCACCCCTCCACTTT.

This chain links TRBV30 with TRBJ1-6; D possibly corresponds to TRBD1 (5 bases). Between the trimmed V and J ends, which lost 5 bases and 1 base, there was a span of 12 bases. CDR1 is GTSNPN and CDR2 is SVGIG in the germline V gene (reference sequence). The CDR3 has 15 amino acids. The CDR3 here is CAWLRRGSYNSPLHF. The CDR3 region has the DNA TGTGCCTGGCTTCGGCGGGGGTCCTATAATTCACCCCTCCACTTT.

The gene calls are TRBV7-9 and TRBJ2-4; a possible D gene is TRBD2 (5 bases). V dropped 6 bases and J dropped 6 bases, with 9 bases sitting between them. This CDR3 spans 12 amino acids. Germline lookup yields CDR1 SEHNR and CDR2 FQNEAQ (reference sequence). CDR3 coding DNA: TGTGCCAGCAGAGACACTAGAAACATTCAGTACTTC. This encodes CASRDTRNIQYF.

The chain couples TRBV9 to TRBJ1-3; D possibly corresponds to TRBD1 (6 bases). Looked up from germline, CDR1 is SGDLS and CDR2 is YYNGEE. V was pared by 4 bases and J by 0 bases, with 11 bases between. CDR3 length: 15 amino acids. The CDR3: CASSLRDNSGNTIYF. CDR3 in DNA: TGTGCCAGCAGCTTACGGGACAACTCTGGAAACACCATATATTTT.

The J gene is TRBJ1-6, the V gene TRBV2; D gene unclear. The CDR3 totals 15 residues. CDR1 SNHLY and CDR2 FYNNEI come from the germline V gene. Trimming took 1 base from V and 4 from J, leaving 8 bases between them. The chain's CDR3 is CASSEDSRYNSPLHF. CDR3 nucleotide sequence: TGTGCCAGCAGTGAAGACAGTCGATATAATTCACCCCTCCACTTT.

The gene calls are TRBV7-3 and TRBJ1-1, with TRBD1 identical over 7 bases. V trimming: 4 bases; J trimming: 4 bases; junction bases outside the gene matches: 6. The CDR3 spans 14 residues. Looked up from germline, CDR1 is SGHTA and CDR2 is FQGTGA. The CDR3 nucleotides are TGTGCCAGCAGCTCCTCAGGGGGGATCACTGAAGCTTTCTTT. Protein sequence: CASSSSGGITEAFF.

The chain combines TRBV6-1 with TRBJ1-5; 9 nucleotides match TRBD1. Per the germline V gene, CDR1 is MNHNS and CDR2 is SASEGT. The V segment lost 6 bases and the J segment 6 bases; nucleotides outside the gene matches: 9. The CDR3 runs to 15 residues. CDR3 in DNA: TGTGCCAGCAGCGGTAGGACAGGGGTTCTTCAGCCCCAGCATTTT. Amino acid sequence: CASSGRTGVLQPQHF.

This chain joins TRBV9 and TRBJ1-4; 9 bases align to TRBD1. After removal of 2 bases from V and 0 bases from J, the junction contained 2 bases not matched to a gene. CDR1 and CDR2 from the germline V gene are SGDLS and YYNGEE. This CDR3 has 16 amino acids. CDR3 DNA: TGTGCCAGCAGCGTGGACAGGGGAGCAACTAATGAAAAACTGTTTTTT. Translated: CASSVDRGATNEKLFF.

The chain uses TRBV4-3 and TRBJ1-1; possible D gene TRBD1, 6 bases. The length of the CDR3 is 16 residues. V was cut by 0 bases and J by 4 bases, with 15 bases left in between. From germline, CDR1 is LGHNA and CDR2 YSLEER. DNA for the CDR3: TGCGCCAGCAGCCAAGACCTCCGAGGGGGTCTCACTGAAGCTTTCTTT. As protein: CASSQDLRGGLTEAFF.

The rearrangement joins TRBV5-1 to TRBJ2-2; TRBD2 matches at 9 bases. Trimming took 0 bases from V and 6 from J; bases not matched to a gene: 6. The CDR3 spans 16 residues. Germline-derived CDR1 and CDR2 are SGHRS and YFSETQ. The CDR3 DNA reads as TGCGCCAGCAGCTTGGTTGCCAGCGGGGGGTCCGGGGAGCTGTTTTTT. Amino acids: CASSLVASGGSGELFF. Drawing the rest from reference TRBV5-1 and TRBJ2-2, the complete variable domain is KAGVTQTPRYLIKTRGQQVTLSCSPISGHRSVSWYQQTPGQGLQFLFEYFSETQRNKGNFPGRFSGRQFSNSRSEMNVSTLELGDSALYLCASSLVASGGSGELFFGEGSRLTVL.

The rearrangement joins TRBV6-5 to TRBJ1-2; D is perhaps TRBD1 (6 bases). CDR3 length: 14 residues. Germline V gene data show CDR1 as MNHEY and CDR2 as SVGAGI. Trimming cost V 8 bases and J 6 bases, with 19 bases left between them. The CDR3 loop reads CASRKDGQRNGYTF. CDR3 DNA: TGTGCCAGCCGAAAGGATGGACAGCGGAATGGCTACACCTTC.

This chain joins TRBV28 and TRBJ1-2, with TRBD1 as a possible D gene (5 bases). Trimming stripped 8 bases from V and 4 bases from J, with 17 bases between. Germline lookup yields CDR1 MDHEN and CDR2 SYDVKM. The CDR3 has 14 residues. CDR3 region: CASDPAGRAYGYTF. CDR3 DNA: TGTGCCAGCGATCCCGCCGGCAGGGCCTATGGCTACACCTTC.

In nucleotides, the CDR3 is TGTGCCAGCTCACCCCAGGGCGGTGGAACCTATGGCTACACCTTC. Encoded protein: CASSPQGGGTYGYTF. The chain recombines TRBV18 with TRBJ1-2; perhaps TRBD1 as D (5 bases). V was pared by 3 bases and J by 4 bases, with 15 bases between. Per germline, CDR1 KGHSH and CDR2 LQKENI. This CDR3 has 15 amino acids.

J is TRBJ2-7 and V is TRBV6-1; D may be TRBD2 (6 bases). Germline V gives CDR1 MNHNS, CDR2 SASEGT. The V and J ends lost 2 bases and 3 bases respectively, with 11 bases between them. The CDR3 contains 14 residues. The chain's CDR3 is CASSEMGGHYEQYF. The CDR3 DNA sequence: TGTGCCAGCAGTGAAATGGGAGGTCACTACGAGCAGTACTTC.